Listed below are T cell receptor beta chains from one sample, sequenced in a study of blood T cell repertoires in COVID-19. TCRdb keeps only in-frame clones here, not all; method: immunoSEQ multiplex PCR. The repertoire consists of fewer than 90,000 clones, with about 71% occurring once and the leading ten covering 3.5% to 4.5%. The sequenced sample was peripheral blood. These receptors were collected from a woman aged 45-65 years with acute or convalescent COVID-19. CDR3s include the opening cysteine and the closing phenylalanine or tryptophan. The D gene is left open where the match is weak. Some rows mark clone size as missing; the rest say once, few, many or name a class of expanded clone.

cdr3_aa cdr3_nt clone_size v_call d_call j_call
CASSLSLARGQETQYF TGTGCCAGCAGCTTATCATTGGCCAGGGGCCAAGAGACCCAGTACTTC . TRBV7-6 . TRBJ2-5
CASSMRPDQPQHF TGTGCCAGTAGTATGAGGCCCGATCAGCCCCAGCATTTT . TRBV19 . TRBJ1-5
CASSSTAIGQPQHF TGTGCCAGCAGCTCGACAGCTATTGGACAGCCCCAGCATTTT . TRBV7-8 . TRBJ1-5
CASSPLGGVNEQFF TGTGCCAGCTCACCATTAGGGGGTGTCAATGAGCAGTTCTTC few TRBV18 . TRBJ2-1
CASRTPGQGNSPLHF TGTGCCAGCAGAACCCCGGGACAGGGGAATTCACCCCTCCACTTT . TRBV27 TRBD1 TRBJ1-6
CASSPTSQGDTQYF TGTGCCAGCTCACCAACCTCTCAGGGTGATACGCAGTATTTT few TRBV18 . TRBJ2-3
CASSEGLFTNEQFF TGTGCCAGCAGCGAGGGACTTTTTACCAATGAGCAGTTCTTC . TRBV2 . TRBJ2-1
CASSPGQTFQNEKLFF TGTGCCAGCTCGCCGGGACAAACGTTTCAAAATGAAAAACTGTTTTTT . TRBV18 . TRBJ1-4
CASSWGRSVLDGYTF TGCGCCAGCAGCTGGGGGCGTTCGGTGCTGGATGGCTACACCTTC . TRBV5-1 . TRBJ1-2
CASSQKRDRVEDTEAFF TGCGCCAGCAGTCAAAAACGGGACAGGGTTGAGGACACTGAAGCTTTCTTT . TRBV23-1 TRBD1 TRBJ1-1
CASSPIMGTSASYNEQFF TGTGCCAGCAGCCCTATAATGGGGACTAGCGCCTCCTACAATGAGCAGTTCTTC few TRBV14 TRBD2 TRBJ2-1
CASSGRGGRFEGYTF TGTGCCAGCAGTGGAAGGGGGGGCCGCTTCGAGGGCTACACCTTC . TRBV25-1 . TRBJ1-2
CASRGAQVETQYF TGTGCCAGCAGGGGGGCCCAAGTGGAGACCCAGTACTTC . TRBV6-5 . TRBJ2-5
CASSKRTGAYGYTF TGTGCCAGCAGCAAACGGACAGGGGCCTATGGCTACACCTTC once TRBV3-1/TRBV3-2 TRBD1 TRBJ1-2
CASSTGTSLHF TGTGCCAGCTCGACGGGAACATCCCTCCACTTT . TRBV12-3/TRBV12-4 . TRBJ1-6
CASSTPRGNEKLFF TGTGCCAGTAGTACCCCGCGGGGAAATGAAAAACTGTTTTTT . TRBV19 . TRBJ1-4
CASRRTENTEAFF TGTGCCAGCAGAAGGACAGAGAACACTGAAGCTTTCTTT . TRBV6-5 . TRBJ1-1
CASSSTGTGRNEQFF TGTGCCAGTAGTAGTACCGGGACAGGGCGTAATGAGCAGTTCTTC . TRBV19 TRBD1 TRBJ2-1
CASSSRPIAGANTDTQYF TGTGCCAGCAGCTCGAGACCTATAGCGGGGGCCAACACAGATACGCAGTATTTT . TRBV11-2 TRBD2 TRBJ2-3
CSVEGGPGGRSEQYF TGCAGCGTTGAAGGTGGGCCAGGGGGCAGGAGCGAGCAGTACTTC . TRBV29-1 TRBD1 TRBJ2-7
CASSPSGDGNQPQHF TGTGCCAGCTCCCCTTCCGGAGACGGCAATCAGCCCCAGCATTTT many TRBV18 . TRBJ1-5
CASSVTGIYNSPLHF TGTGCCAGCAGTGTAACAGGAATCTATAATTCACCCCTCCACTTT . TRBV25-1 . TRBJ1-6
CASSLVGLFGNTIYF TGTGCCAGCAGCTTGGTGGGCCTCTTTGGAAACACCATATATTTT . TRBV5-5 . TRBJ1-3
CATSRDQQAAFF TGTGCCACCAGCAGAGATCAACAGGCAGCTTTCTTT . TRBV15 . TRBJ1-1
CASRSTGTYEQYF TGTGCCAGCAGATCGACAGGGACCTACGAGCAGTACTTC . TRBV5-6 TRBD1 TRBJ2-7
CASSRGSGQVFGELFF TGCGCCAGCAGTCGCGGATCGGGACAGGTATTCGGGGAGCTGTTTTTT . TRBV5-1 TRBD1 TRBJ2-2
CASSASSQGGNQPQHF TGTGCCAGCAGTGCCTCTTCCCAGGGGGGAAATCAGCCCCAGCATTTT few TRBV6-1 TRBD1 TRBJ1-5
CASSQSTNEKLFF TGTGCCAGCAGCCAGTCTACTAATGAAAAACTGTTTTTT . TRBV3-1/TRBV3-2 . TRBJ1-4
CASSFPPLHGQYF TGTGCCAGCAGTTTCCCCCCACTGCACGGGCAGTACTTC . TRBV28 . TRBJ2-7
CASSRRVAGGRRGETQYF TGTGCCAGCAGTCGTCGAGTAGCGGGGGGCCGCCGTGGAGAGACCCAGTACTTC . TRBV3-1/TRBV3-2 TRBD2 TRBJ2-5
CASSPEDGRYEQYF TGTGCCAGCAGCCCGGAGGACGGACGCTACGAGCAGTACTTC once TRBV6-5 . TRBJ2-7
CASSLRDSRFRPIYF TGTGCCAGCAGCTTGAGGGACAGCCGTTTTCGCCCCATATATTTT . TRBV5-4 TRBD1 TRBJ1-3
CASRTSGSSEQYF TGCGCCAGCAGGACTAGCGGGTCCAGCGAGCAGTACTTC . TRBV5-1 TRBD2 TRBJ2-7
CASSLGPGTGNEQYF TGTGCCAGCAGCTTGGGACCCGGGACAGGGAACGAGCAGTACTTC . TRBV5-6 TRBD1 TRBJ2-7
CSVEDNTGTYEQYF TGCAGCGTTGAAGATAATACAGGGACCTACGAGCAGTACTTC . TRBV29-1 . TRBJ2-7
CASSLSQQETQYF TGTGCCAGCAGCCTAAGCCAACAAGAGACCCAGTACTTC . TRBV11-3 . TRBJ2-5
CASSLPEESSYEQYF TGTGCCAGCAGTTTGCCGGAGGAGAGCTCCTACGAGCAGTACTTC few TRBV28 . TRBJ2-7
CASSPNPDAGKGYTF TGTGCCAGCTCACCAAACCCGGACGCGGGGAAGGGCTACACCTTC once TRBV18 . TRBJ1-2
CASSFGQGYGYTF TGTGCCAGCAGTTTCGGACAGGGCTATGGCTACACCTTC . TRBV27 TRBD1 TRBJ1-2
CASSQKPAQGGPLDTQYF TGCGCCAGCAGCCAGAAGCCGGCCCAGGGGGGCCCCCTGGATACGCAGTATTTT once TRBV4-1 . TRBJ2-3
CAISESSHHGYTF TGTGCCATCAGTGAGTCGAGCCATCATGGCTACACCTTC . TRBV10-3 . TRBJ1-2
CATSDSGQGASNEKLFF TGTGCCACCAGTGATTCAGGACAGGGGGCTTCTAATGAAAAACTGTTTTTT . TRBV24-1 TRBD1 TRBJ1-4